This TCR beta chain emerged from a study of cytomegalovirus exposure and HLA in healthy donors. In the study overall: The 100 to 150 validation repertoires used the same platform as the 666 first-cohort repertoires, a later analysis reported.

Repertoires were generated with immunoSEQ multiplex PCR, while TCRdb's copy carries only in-frame clones and drops some. Among about 130,000 clones, about nine tenths were seen once, and the ten largest hold 1.5% to 2.5%. This clone was picked up a small number of times. The CDR3 has 14 amino acids. Germline CDR1 and CDR2: SNHLY and FYNNEI. The J segment lost 7 bases and the V segment lost 6 bases, leaving 8 bases of the junction unmatched. Source material: PBMCs. The TCR originated in a young woman in good health and CMV-seronegative. The rearrangement joins TRBV2 to TRBJ2-5; the match to TRBD2 covers 10 bases. This CDR3 reads CASRQREGLGTQYF. DNA of the CDR3: TGTGCCAGCAGGCAGCGGGAGGGCCTGGGGACCCAGTACTTC.